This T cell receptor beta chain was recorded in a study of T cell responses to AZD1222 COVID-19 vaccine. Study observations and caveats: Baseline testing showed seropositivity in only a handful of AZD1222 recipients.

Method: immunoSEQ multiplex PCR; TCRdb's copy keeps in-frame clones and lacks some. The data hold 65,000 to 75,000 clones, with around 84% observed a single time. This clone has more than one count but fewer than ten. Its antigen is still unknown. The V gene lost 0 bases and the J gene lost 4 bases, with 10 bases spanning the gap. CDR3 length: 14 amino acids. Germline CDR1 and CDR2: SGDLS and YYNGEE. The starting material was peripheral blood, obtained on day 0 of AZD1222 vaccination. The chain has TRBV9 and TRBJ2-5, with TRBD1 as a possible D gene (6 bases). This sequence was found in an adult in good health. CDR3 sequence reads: CASSVGTVAETQYF. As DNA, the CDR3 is TGTGCCAGCAGCGTAGGGACAGTGGCAGAGACCCAGTACTTC.